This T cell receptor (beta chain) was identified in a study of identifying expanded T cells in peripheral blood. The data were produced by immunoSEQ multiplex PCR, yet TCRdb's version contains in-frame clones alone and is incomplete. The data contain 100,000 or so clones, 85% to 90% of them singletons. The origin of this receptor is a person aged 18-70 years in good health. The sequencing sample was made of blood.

The CDR3 sequence is CSVGSRGGAGETQYF. In DNA form, the CDR3 reads TGCAGCGTTGGCTCGCGGGGGGGCGCAGGAGAGACCCAGTACTTC. The J gene is TRBJ2-5, the V gene TRBV29-1; 9 bases map to TRBD2. Germline V gene sequence: CDR1 SQVTM, CDR2 ANQGSEA. V lost 4 bases, J lost 4 bases, and 10 bases stayed unmatched. CDR3 size: 15 residues. Supplemented by reference TRBV29-1 and TRBJ2-5, the full variable domain reads SAVISQKPSRDICQRGTSLTIQCQVDSQVTMMFWYRQQPGQSLTLIATANQGSEATYESGFVIDKFPISRPNLTFSTLTVSNMSPEDSSIYLCSVGSRGGAGETQYFGPGTRLLVL.